This record covers a single T cell receptor (beta chain). What antigen it recognizes has not been identified. Qualities for individual bases were not recorded, and no much larger clone is one base off. The CDR3 holds 15 amino acids from the cysteine to the phenylalanine. Kept here is only the CDR3 DNA, which spans 45 bases and is read in frame from base 1. CDR1 and CDR2 are read off the germline V gene as LGHNT and FRNRAP. V and J lose 2 bases and 3 bases, and a span of 13 bases separates them. The sample originates from a study of Graves' ophthalmopathy and Graves' hyperthyroidism (dated 2018 in TCRdb). For the study in its entirety: Stable hyperthyroidism was defined as no progression to ophthalmopathy within 18 months of follow-up. In over 5 hyperthyroidism patients, the T-cell repertoire of thyroid tissue was compared with the T-cell repertoire of blood. The study used signatures of the TCR beta repertoire to tell Graves' ophthalmopathy apart from Graves' hyperthyroidism and to predict which patients would progress to ophthalmopathy. A discovery set of 95 to 100 patients (43 ophthalmopathy, 60 or so stable hyperthyroidism) was enrolled to explore V-J signatures distinguishing ophthalmopathy from hyperthyroidism. The independent validation cohort included under 20 hyperthyroidism patients plus 17 patients who later progressed from hyperthyroidism to ophthalmopathy. Following sample collection, hyperthyroidism patients were given methimazole at a starting dose of 30 mg daily, and ophthalmopathy patients were given high-dose intravenous methylprednisolone. In total, over 130 blood samples were TCR-sequenced: approximately 42 ophthalmopathy, some 75 hyperthyroidism and about 17 hyperthyroidism-to-ophthalmopathy patients. What the work shows at the level of the full study, not this receptor alone: Most expanded thyroid clonotypes with frequency above 0.001 were also detected in blood, suggesting blood repertoires may reflect the thyroid immune response. In cross-validation, the 13-signature model distinguished ophthalmopathy from stable hyperthyroidism with approximately 90% sensitivity and approximately 81% specificity, while in the test set the corresponding values were approximately 80% and 75%. In validation, the model predicted ophthalmopathy progression with 55% to 71% sensitivity and about 73% specificity; eleven to twelve predicted patients were CT-confirmed with GO in a median of approximately 6.5 months. Sample size was not statistically predetermined, and group allocation was not concealed from the investigators.

For repertoire sequencing, TCR beta CDR3 regions were amplified from RNA transcripts. HTBI primers and the Qiagen OneStep RT-PCR kit were used in a first-round RT-PCR, which was followed by a second-round multiplex PCR, size selection and purification. The libraries underwent paired-end sequencing with 100 bp reads on an Illumina HiSeq2000. On the authors' methods: SOAPnuke was used for read processing, and reads with adapters, uncalled bases, a mean Phred below 15, or no exact constant-primer or identifier match were discarded. COPE v1.2.5 was used to merge the high-quality paired reads. Each unique nucleotide sequence was defined as a clonotype, and clonotypes were aligned to IMGT TRB V, D and J references with MiTCR v1.1. Only V-J combinations with frequency above 0.0001 were analysed, covering approximately 99% of repertoires. For each V-J combination, a TCR clonal expansion and chaos score was defined as the ratio of F50 clonal expansion to chaos observed in the TCRdist matrix. Features were reduced by Welch's t-statistics and random forest to around 14 V-J combinations, which fed a naive Bayes classifier. The Morisita-Horn index was used to measure how similar the thyroid and blood repertoires were. Through fastp at Q25 and MiXCR, TCRdb rebuilt clones from the public reads, retaining in-frame beta chains. Each record represents a unique CDR3 protein, reported with the most common genes and DNA among its rows. TCRdb's processing, not the authors' own work, is the source of the V and J calls. The sample table contains over a million distinct CDR3 sequences; only one count was recorded for 35% to 45% of them. The ten largest clonotypes hold 11% of the sample.

The hyperthyroidism patients were 18 to 65 years old and newly diagnosed, with a disease duration of less than 2 months. Anyone with other autoimmune diseases, uncontrolled infections, pregnancy or lactation was excluded from the study. Diagnosis was based on clinical symptoms, serum thyroxine, TRAb, thyroid ultrasound and orbital computed tomography. Trizol reagent was used to extract the total RNA, and its quality was then checked on an Agilent 2100 Bioanalyzer. Recombination linked TRBV12-5 to TRBJ1-1, with no confidently assigned D gene. Sample: peripheral blood or thyroid tissue (not recorded which). The sequence was obtained from an adult man with Graves' hyperthyroidism. DNA sequence: TGTGCTAGTGGTTTGTGGCGGGCAAAGGACACTGAAGCTTTCTTT. Protein translation: CASGLWRAKDTEAFF. Outside the CDR3, residues come from the reference TRBV12-5 and TRBJ1-1 proteins, so the full variable domain is: DARVTQTPRHKVTEMGQEVTMRCQPILGHNTVFWYRQTMMQGLELLAYFRNRAPLDDSGMPKDRFSAEMPDATLATLKIQPSEPRDSAVYFCASGLWRAKDTEAFFGQGTRLTVV.